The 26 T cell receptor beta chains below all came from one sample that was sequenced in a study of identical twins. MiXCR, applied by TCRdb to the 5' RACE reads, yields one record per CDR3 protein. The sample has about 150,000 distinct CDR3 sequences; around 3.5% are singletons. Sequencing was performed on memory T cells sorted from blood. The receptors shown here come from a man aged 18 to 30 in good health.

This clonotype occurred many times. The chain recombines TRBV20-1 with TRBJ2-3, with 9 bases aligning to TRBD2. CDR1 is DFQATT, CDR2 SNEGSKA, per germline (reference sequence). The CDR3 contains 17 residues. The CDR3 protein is CSGNGLAGIAIPHTQYF. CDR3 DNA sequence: TGCAGCGGAAACGGGCTAGCGGGAATCGCCATCCCCCATACGCAGTATTTT.

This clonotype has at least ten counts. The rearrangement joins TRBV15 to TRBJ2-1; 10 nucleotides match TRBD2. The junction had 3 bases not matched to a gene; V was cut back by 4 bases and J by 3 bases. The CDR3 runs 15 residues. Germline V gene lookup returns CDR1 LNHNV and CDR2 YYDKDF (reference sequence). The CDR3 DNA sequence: TGTGCCACCAGCAAAGCTAGCGGGGGCTACAATGAGCAGTTCTTC. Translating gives CATSKASGGYNEQFF.

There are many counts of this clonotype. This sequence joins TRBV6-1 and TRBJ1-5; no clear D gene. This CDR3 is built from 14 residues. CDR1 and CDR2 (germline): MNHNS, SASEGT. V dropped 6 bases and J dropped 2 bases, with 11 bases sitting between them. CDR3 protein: CASRHSVGNQPQHF. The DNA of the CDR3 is TGTGCCAGCAGACACAGTGTGGGCAATCAGCCCCAGCATTTT.

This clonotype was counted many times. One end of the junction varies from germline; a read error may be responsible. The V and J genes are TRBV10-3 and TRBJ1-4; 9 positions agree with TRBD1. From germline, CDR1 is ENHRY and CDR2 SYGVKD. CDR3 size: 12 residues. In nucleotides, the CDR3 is TGTGCCACACAGGGGGCTAATGAAAAGCTGTTTTTT. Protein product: CATQGANEKLFF.

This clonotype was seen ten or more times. The CDR3 reads CASSQVPAGGLGEQFF. The CDR3 bases are TGCGCCAGCAGCCAAGTCCCAGCGGGAGGGTTAGGTGAGCAGTTCTTC. This chain connects TRBV4-1 to TRBJ2-1; TRBD2 matches 10 bases. Germline values: CDR1 MGHRA, CDR2 YSYEKL. This CDR3 has 16 amino acids. Losses at the gene ends were 1 base for V and 9 bases for J; bases not matched to a gene: 9.

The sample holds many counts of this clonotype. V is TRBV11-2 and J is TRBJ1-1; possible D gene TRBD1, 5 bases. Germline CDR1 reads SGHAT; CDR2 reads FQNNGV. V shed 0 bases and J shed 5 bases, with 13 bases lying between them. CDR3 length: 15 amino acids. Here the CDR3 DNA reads TGTGCCAGCAGCTTAGATGGGGGTCAGCGAACTGAAGCTTTCTTT. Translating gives CASSLDGGQRTEAFF.

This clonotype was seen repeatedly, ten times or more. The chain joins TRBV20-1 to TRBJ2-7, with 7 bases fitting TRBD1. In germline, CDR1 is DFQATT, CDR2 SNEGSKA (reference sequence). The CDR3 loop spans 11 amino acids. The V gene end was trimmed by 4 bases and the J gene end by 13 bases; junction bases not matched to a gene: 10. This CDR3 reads CSATYLRGCYF. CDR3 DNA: TGCAGTGCTACATACCTCAGGGGGTGCTACTTC.

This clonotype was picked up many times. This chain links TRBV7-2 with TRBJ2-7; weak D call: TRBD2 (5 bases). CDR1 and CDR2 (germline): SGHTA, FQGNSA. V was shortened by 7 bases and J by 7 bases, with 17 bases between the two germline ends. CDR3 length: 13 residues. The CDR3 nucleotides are TGTGCCAGCACCCGGACGGCGTCGGGGGAGCAGTACTTC. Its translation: CASTRTASGEQYF.

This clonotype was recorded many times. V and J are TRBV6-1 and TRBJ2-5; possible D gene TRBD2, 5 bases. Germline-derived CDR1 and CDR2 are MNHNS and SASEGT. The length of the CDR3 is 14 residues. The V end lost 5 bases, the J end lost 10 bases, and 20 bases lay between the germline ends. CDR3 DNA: TGTGCCAGCAGTCTAGCAAACCTCCAAGATTTCCAGTACTTC. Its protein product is CASSLANLQDFQYF.

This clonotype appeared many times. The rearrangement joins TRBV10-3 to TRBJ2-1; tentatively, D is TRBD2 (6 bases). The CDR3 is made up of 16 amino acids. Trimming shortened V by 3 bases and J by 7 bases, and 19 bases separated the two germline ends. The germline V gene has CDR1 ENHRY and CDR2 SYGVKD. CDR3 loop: CAISDPRLGFLNEQFF. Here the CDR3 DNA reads TGTGCCATCAGTGACCCTAGACTAGGGTTCCTGAATGAGCAGTTCTTC.

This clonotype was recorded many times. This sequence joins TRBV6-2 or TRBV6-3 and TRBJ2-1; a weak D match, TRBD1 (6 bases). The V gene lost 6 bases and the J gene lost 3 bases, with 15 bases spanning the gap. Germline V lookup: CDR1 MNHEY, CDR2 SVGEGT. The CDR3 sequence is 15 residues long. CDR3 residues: CASRTTGLDYNEQFF. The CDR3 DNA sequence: TGTGCCAGCAGGACCACAGGGCTTGACTACAATGAGCAGTTCTTC.

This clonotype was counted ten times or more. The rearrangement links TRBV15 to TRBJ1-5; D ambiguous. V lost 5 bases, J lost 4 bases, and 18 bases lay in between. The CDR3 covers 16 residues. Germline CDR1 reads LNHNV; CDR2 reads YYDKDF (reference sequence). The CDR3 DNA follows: TGTGCCACCAGCTCTCGGGGTTTAGGAGCTAATCAGCCCCAGCATTTT. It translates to CATSSRGLGANQPQHF.

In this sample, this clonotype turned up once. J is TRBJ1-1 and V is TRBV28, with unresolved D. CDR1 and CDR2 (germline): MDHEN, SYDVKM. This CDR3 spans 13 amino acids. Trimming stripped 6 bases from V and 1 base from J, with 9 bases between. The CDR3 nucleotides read TGTGCCAGCAGAACGATGAGGAACACTGAAGCTTTCTTT. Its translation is CASRTMRNTEAFF.

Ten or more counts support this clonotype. The CDR3 loop is CASSRTGTPGANVLTF. The CDR3 DNA sequence: TGTGCCAGCAGTCGGACAGGGACCCCTGGGGCCAACGTCCTGACTTTC. The chain combines TRBV6-1 with TRBJ2-6, with 8 bases that match TRBD1. The V gene's germline CDR1 is MNHNS and CDR2 SASEGT. This CDR3 comprises 16 residues. V lost 5 bases and J lost 2; bases outside the gene matches: 5.

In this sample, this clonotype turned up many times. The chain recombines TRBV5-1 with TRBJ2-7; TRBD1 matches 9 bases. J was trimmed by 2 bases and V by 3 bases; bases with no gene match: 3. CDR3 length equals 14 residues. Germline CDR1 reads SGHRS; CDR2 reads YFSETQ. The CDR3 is CASSSRQGAYEQYF. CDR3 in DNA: TGCGCCAGCAGCTCTCGACAGGGGGCCTACGAGCAGTACTTC.

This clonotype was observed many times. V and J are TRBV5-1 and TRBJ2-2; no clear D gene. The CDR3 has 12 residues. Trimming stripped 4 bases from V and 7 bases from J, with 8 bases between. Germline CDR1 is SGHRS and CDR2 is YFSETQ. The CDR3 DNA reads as TGCGCCAGCAGCCCGTCTTACGGGGAGCTGTTTTTT. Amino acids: CASSPSYGELFF.

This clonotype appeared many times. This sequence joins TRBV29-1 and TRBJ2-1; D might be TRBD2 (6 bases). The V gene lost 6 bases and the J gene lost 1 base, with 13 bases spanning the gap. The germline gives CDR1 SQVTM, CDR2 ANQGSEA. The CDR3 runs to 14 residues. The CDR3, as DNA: TGCAGCGTCGAGTTCCGGGAGTCCTACAATGAGCAGTTCTTC. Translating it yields CSVEFRESYNEQFF.

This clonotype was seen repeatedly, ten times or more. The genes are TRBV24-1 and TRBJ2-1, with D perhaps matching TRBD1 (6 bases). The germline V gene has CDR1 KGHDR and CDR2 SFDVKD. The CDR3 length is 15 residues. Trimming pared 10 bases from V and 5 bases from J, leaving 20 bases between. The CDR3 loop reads CATDGQGQGNNEQFF. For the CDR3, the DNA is TGTGCCACAGACGGGCAGGGACAAGGGAACAATGAGCAGTTCTTC.

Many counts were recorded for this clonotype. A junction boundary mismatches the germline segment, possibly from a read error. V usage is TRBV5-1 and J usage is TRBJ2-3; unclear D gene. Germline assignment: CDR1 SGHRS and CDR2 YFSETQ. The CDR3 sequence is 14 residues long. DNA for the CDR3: TGCGCCAGCAGTTTGGCAAACATGAGAGATACGCAGTATTTT. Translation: CASSLANMRDTQYF.

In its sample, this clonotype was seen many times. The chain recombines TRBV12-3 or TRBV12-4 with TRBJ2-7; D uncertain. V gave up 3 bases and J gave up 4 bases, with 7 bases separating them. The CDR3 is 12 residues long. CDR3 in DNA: TGTGCCAGCAGTTTTACCCGATACGAGCAGTACTTC. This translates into CASSFTRYEQYF.

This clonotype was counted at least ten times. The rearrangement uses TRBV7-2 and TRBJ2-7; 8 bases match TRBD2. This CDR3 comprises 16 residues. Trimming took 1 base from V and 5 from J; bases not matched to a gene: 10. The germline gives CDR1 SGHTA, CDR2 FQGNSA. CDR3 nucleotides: TGTGCCAGCAGCTTAGGGTTTAGCGGGAACCAAAACGAGCAGTACTTC. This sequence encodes CASSLGFSGNQNEQYF. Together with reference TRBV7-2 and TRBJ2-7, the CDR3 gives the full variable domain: GAGVSQSPSNKVTEKGKDVELRCDPISGHTALYWYRQSLGQGLEFLIYFQGNSAPDKSGLPSDRFSAERTGGSVSTLTIQRTQQEDSAVYLCASSLGFSGNQNEQYFGPGTRLTVT.

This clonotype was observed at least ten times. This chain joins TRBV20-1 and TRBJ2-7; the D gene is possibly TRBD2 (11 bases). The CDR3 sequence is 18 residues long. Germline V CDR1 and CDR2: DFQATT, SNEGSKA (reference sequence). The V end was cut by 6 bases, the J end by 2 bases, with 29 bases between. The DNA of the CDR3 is TGCAGTGCCAGCCGACAGGGGGCTAGCGGGAGGCACCCCTACGAGCAGTACTTC. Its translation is CSASRQGASGRHPYEQYF.

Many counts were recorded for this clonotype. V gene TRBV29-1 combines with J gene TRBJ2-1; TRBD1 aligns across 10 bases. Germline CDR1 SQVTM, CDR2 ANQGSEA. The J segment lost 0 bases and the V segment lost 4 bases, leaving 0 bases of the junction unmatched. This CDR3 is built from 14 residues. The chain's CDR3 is CSVGDRGSYNEQFF. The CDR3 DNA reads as TGCAGCGTTGGGGACAGGGGCTCCTACAATGAGCAGTTCTTC.

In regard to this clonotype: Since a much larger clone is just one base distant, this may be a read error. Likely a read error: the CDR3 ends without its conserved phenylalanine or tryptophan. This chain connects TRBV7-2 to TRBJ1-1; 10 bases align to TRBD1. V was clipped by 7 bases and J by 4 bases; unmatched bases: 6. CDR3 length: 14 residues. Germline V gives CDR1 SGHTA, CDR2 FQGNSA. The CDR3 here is CASKPGQGFTEAFY. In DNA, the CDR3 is TGTGCCAGCAAACCGGGACAGGGGTTCACTGAAGCTTTCTAT.

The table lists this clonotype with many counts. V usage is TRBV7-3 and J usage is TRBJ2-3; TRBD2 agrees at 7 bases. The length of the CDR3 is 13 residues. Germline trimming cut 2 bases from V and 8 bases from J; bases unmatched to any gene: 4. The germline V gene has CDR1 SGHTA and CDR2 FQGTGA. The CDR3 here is CASSLAGEATQYF. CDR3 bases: TGTGCCAGCAGCTTAGCGGGAGAGGCTACGCAGTATTTT. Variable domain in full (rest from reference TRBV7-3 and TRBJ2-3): GAGVSQTPSNKVTEKGKYVELRCDPISGHTALYWYRQSLGQGPEFLIYFQGTGAADDSGLPNDRFFAVRPEGSVSTLKIQRTERGDSAVYLCASSLAGEATQYFGPGTRLTVL.

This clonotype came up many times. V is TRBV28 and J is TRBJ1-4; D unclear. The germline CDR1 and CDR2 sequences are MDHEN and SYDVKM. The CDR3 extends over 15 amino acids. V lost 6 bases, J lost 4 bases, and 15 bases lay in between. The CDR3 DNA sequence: TGTGCCAGCAGCCCTGGCCTCGGGCTTAATGAAAAACTGTTTTTT. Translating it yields CASSPGLGLNEKLFF.